A selection of T cell receptor beta chains follows, all from one sample in a study of cytomegalovirus exposure and HLA in healthy donors. Here immunoSEQ multiplex PCR was the method, and the copy in TCRdb shows in-frame clones only, minus some. The sample lists under 150,000 clones, around nine tenths occurring once. Sequencing was performed on PBMCs. The receptors derive from a woman in her 30s in good health and CMV-seronegative. CDR3s include the opening cysteine and the closing phenylalanine or tryptophan. A D gene is named only where the DNA matches it firmly. Where a row states a size, it is once, few, many or the class of an expanded clone; other rows omit it.

TRBV29-1	TRBJ2-1	NA	TRBD1	CSVAVGTGPNEQFF	TGCAGCGTTGCTGTGGGGACAGGACCTAATGAGCAGTTCTTC
TRBV7-9	TRBJ1-1	NA	NA	CASSFGGHTEAFF	TGTGCCAGCAGCTTTGGCGGGCACACTGAAGCTTTCTTT
TRBV10-3	TRBJ2-7	NA	TRBD2	CAISGGRGASYEQYF	TGTGCCATCAGTGGGGGGCGGGGGGCCTCCTACGAGCAGTACTTC
TRBV4-1	TRBJ2-3	NA	TRBD2	CASSQSLADTQYF	TGCGCCAGCAGCCAATCACTAGCGGATACGCAGTATTTT
TRBV10-3	TRBJ2-7	NA	NA	CAISESKGQGDSYEQYF	TGTGCCATCAGTGAGTCGAAGGGTCAGGGTGACTCCTACGAGCAGTACTTC
TRBV15	TRBJ2-7	NA	NA	CATSRDRGTYEQYF	TGTGCCACCAGCAGAGATCGGGGAACCTACGAGCAGTACTTC
TRBV4-3	TRBJ1-4	NA	NA	CASSHGDREGEKLFF	TGCGCCAGCAGCCATGGCGACCGGGAAGGTGAAAAACTGTTTTTT
TRBV10-3	TRBJ2-7	NA	TRBD1	CAISPTGAGEQYF	TGTGCCATCAGTCCGACAGGGGCCGGGGAGCAGTACTTC
TRBV7-8	TRBJ2-3	once	NA	CASRAGGLFTDTQYF	TGTGCCAGCAGGGCCGGGGGACTTTTCACAGATACGCAGTATTTT
TRBV6-1	TRBJ2-5	NA	NA	CASSEAQGGQETQYF	TGTGCCAGCAGTGAAGCCCAGGGTGGTCAAGAGACCCAGTACTTC
TRBV5-1	TRBJ2-7	NA	TRBD1	CASSSNRGEQYF	TGCGCCAGCAGCTCAAACAGGGGCGAGCAGTACTTC
TRBV5-5	TRBJ1-2	NA	NA	CASSLGGDSYGYTF	TGTGCCAGCAGCTTGGGTGGGGACTCCTATGGCTACACCTTC
TRBV28	TRBJ1-2	NA	NA	CASSLEELYGYTF	TGTGCCAGCAGTTTAGAGGAGCTCTATGGCTACACCTTC
TRBV29-1	TRBJ2-5	NA	TRBD2	CSERDGPTETQYF	TGCAGCGAGCGGGACGGGCCAACAGAGACCCAGTACTTC
TRBV28	TRBJ1-2	once	TRBD1	CASRGRTGGYGYTF	TGTGCCAGCCGAGGCCGGACAGGGGGCTATGGCTACACCTTC
TRBV19	TRBJ2-2	NA	NA	CASSIRSRGNTGELFF	TGTGCCAGTAGTATTCGGTCCAGGGGGAACACCGGGGAGCTGTTTTTT
TRBV11-2	TRBJ1-1	few	NA	CASSLGYTAGFNTEAFF	TGTGCCAGCAGCTTAGGCTATACAGCGGGCTTCAACACTGAAGCTTTCTTT
TRBV7-9	TRBJ2-3	NA	TRBD2	CASSLVAGGLTDTQYF	TGTGCCAGCAGCTTGGTAGCGGGAGGCCTCACAGATACGCAGTATTTT
TRBV5-1	TRBJ2-7	NA	TRBD1	CASSVSGGYYEQHF	TGCGCCAGCAGCGTATCAGGGGGCTACTACGAGCAGCACTTC
TRBV15	TRBJ2-3	few	TRBD1	CATSRDQDRGRSDTQYF	TGTGCCACCAGCAGAGATCAGGACAGGGGGCGGTCAGATACGCAGTATTTT
TRBV9	TRBJ1-3	NA	NA	CASSVDLSTGNTIYF	TGTGCCAGCAGCGTAGACCTTTCTACTGGAAACACCATATATTTT
TRBV27	TRBJ1-1	NA	TRBD1	CASSTGTGWNTEAFF	TGTGCCAGCAGTACGGGGACAGGGTGGAACACTGAAGCTTTCTTT
TRBV7-2	TRBJ2-1	once	TRBD2	CASSRDGLAGFRRDNEQFF	TGTGCCAGCAGCCGAGACGGACTAGCGGGATTCCGGCGGGACAATGAGCAGTTCTTC
TRBV27	TRBJ1-2	NA	NA	CASSPDSHYGYTF	TGTGCCAGCAGTCCAGACAGCCACTATGGCTACACCTTC
TRBV9	TRBJ2-7	NA	TRBD2	CASSVREVPYEQYF	TGTGCCAGCAGCGTTCGGGAGGTTCCTTACGAGCAGTACTTC
TRBV7-2	TRBJ2-1	NA	TRBD1	CASSLATGQGAGEQFF	TGTGCCAGCAGCTTAGCGACGGGACAGGGTGCCGGGGAGCAGTTCTTC
TRBV9	TRBJ1-2	NA	TRBD1	CASSVDETGGPYGYTF	TGTGCCAGCAGCGTAGACGAGACAGGGGGCCCCTATGGCTACACCTTC
TRBV30	TRBJ2-1	NA	NA	CAYSPGALNNEQFF	TGTGCCTACTCGCCCGGAGCCCTAAACAATGAGCAGTTCTTC
TRBV27	TRBJ2-5	NA	NA	CASSFGGLQETQYF	TGTGCCAGCAGTTTCGGCGGTTTGCAAGAGACCCAGTACTTC
TRBV5-1	TRBJ2-7	NA	TRBD1	CASSVSGGYYEQYF	TGCGCCAGCAGCGTATCAGGGGGCTACTACGAGCAGTACTTC
TRBV6-6	TRBJ2-3	NA	NA	CASSFIPDTQYF	TGTGCCAGCAGTTTTATTCCGGATACGCAGTATTTT
TRBV18	TRBJ1-2	once	TRBD1	CASSQQGADGYTF	TGTGCCAGCTCACAACAGGGGGCGGATGGCTACACCTTC
TRBV19	TRBJ1-5	NA	NA	CASSTLQGYSNQPQHF	TGTGCCAGTAGTACCCTACAGGGATATAGCAATCAGCCCCAGCATTTT
TRBV4-1	TRBJ1-3	NA	NA	CASSQDRGGNSGNTIYF	TGCGCCAGCAGCCAAGATCGAGGAGGGAACTCTGGAAACACCATATATTTT
TRBV29-1	TRBJ2-2	NA	TRBD1	CSVESLGRGPGELFF	TGCAGCGTTGAAAGTCTGGGCAGGGGGCCCGGGGAGCTGTTTTTT
TRBV29-1	TRBJ2-6	few	NA	CSVSGQGLTSGANVLTF	TGCAGCGTGAGTGGGCAGGGCCTGACCTCTGGGGCCAACGTCCTGACTTTC
TRBV7-3	TRBJ2-5	NA	TRBD1	CASSSDRGETQYF	TGTGCCAGCAGTTCTGACAGGGGGGAGACCCAGTACTTC
TRBV10-3	TRBJ1-6	NA	NA	CAISDPGRGNSPLHF	TGTGCCATCAGTGACCCGGGACGGGGGAATTCACCCCTCCACTTT
TRBV4-1	TRBJ1-2	NA	TRBD1	CASSQRSGTGDDYGYTF	TGCGCCAGCAGCCAACGGTCCGGGACAGGTGACGACTATGGCTACACCTTC
TRBV18	TRBJ1-4	NA	TRBD1	CASSPSGTGNEKLFF	TGTGCCAGCTCACCCTCTGGGACAGGGAATGAAAAACTGTTTTTT
TRBV28	TRBJ1-1	NA	TRBD1	CASSSYGQGNTEAFF	TGTGCCAGCAGTTCCTACGGACAGGGGAACACTGAAGCTTTCTTT
TRBV30	TRBJ1-3	NA	TRBD1	CAWTKGQPSGNTIYF	TGTGCCTGGACTAAGGGACAGCCCTCTGGAAACACCATATATTTT
TRBV10-3	TRBJ2-7	NA	TRBD1	CAISEGGQGAYEQYF	TGTGCCATCAGTGAAGGGGGACAGGGGGCCTACGAGCAGTACTTC
TRBV30	TRBJ2-7	NA	TRBD2	CAWNAGLAGEQYF	TGTGCCTGGAACGCAGGACTAGCCGGCGAGCAGTACTTC
TRBV7-9	TRBJ2-5	NA	NA	CASSLNGGGGETQYF	TGTGCCAGCAGCTTGAACGGAGGCGGCGGTGAGACCCAGTACTTC
TRBV19	TRBJ2-7	NA	TRBD2	CASSLGLAGVFDEQYF	TGTGCCAGTAGCCTGGGACTAGCGGGAGTTTTCGACGAGCAGTACTTC
TRBV28	TRBJ2-2	NA	NA	CASSFSRGYTGELFF	TGTGCCAGCAGTTTCAGCCGGGGGTACACCGGGGAGCTGTTTTTT
TRBV9	TRBJ1-6	NA	NA	CASSPPRGKESYNSPLHF	TGTGCCAGCAGCCCCCCGAGGGGGAAGGAGTCCTATAATTCACCCCTCCACTTT